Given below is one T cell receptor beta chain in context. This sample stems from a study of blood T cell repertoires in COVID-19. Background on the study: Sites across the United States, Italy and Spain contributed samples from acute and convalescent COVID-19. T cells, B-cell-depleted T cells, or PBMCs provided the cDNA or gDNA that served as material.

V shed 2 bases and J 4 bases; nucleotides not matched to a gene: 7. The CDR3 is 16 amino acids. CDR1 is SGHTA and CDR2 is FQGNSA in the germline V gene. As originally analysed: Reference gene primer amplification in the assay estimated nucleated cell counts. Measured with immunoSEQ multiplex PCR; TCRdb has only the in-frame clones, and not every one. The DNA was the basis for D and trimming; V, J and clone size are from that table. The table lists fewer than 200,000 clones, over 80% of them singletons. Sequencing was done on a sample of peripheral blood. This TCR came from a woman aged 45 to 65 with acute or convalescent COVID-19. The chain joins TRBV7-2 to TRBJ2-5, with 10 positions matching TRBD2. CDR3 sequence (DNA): TGTGCCAGCAGCTTAAACAGCGGGGGGGCCACAGAGACCCAGTACTTC. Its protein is CASSLNSGGATETQYF.